One and the same sample provided the 16 T cell receptor beta chains below, sequenced in a study of radiation and T cells in renal cell carcinoma. As for time point: blood 2 weeks post-SBRT. Sample treatment: 15 Gy SBRT to primary tumor, nephrectomy 4 weeks later. This table comes from immunoSEQ multiplex PCR, and its TCRdb copy is limited to in-frame clones, with some not included. The table shows 100,000 to 150,000 clones, with over 75% occurring only once. Source: blood, taken from a patient whose treatment included radiotherapy and nephrectomy. These receptors originate from a man aged 45-60 years with renal cell carcinoma.

The CDR3 loop reads CASSLGRSPTNEKLFF. In DNA form, the CDR3 reads TGCGCCAGCAGCTTGGGCAGATCCCCAACTAATGAAAAACTGTTTTTT. The rearrangement uses TRBV5-1 and TRBJ1-4; D is uncertain. Trimming shortened V by 0 bases and J by 0 bases, and 9 bases separated the two germline ends. From germline, CDR1 is SGHRS and CDR2 YFSETQ. The CDR3 runs to 16 residues.

This sequence joins TRBV30 and TRBJ1-5; no firm D call. Trimming took 1 base from V and 4 from J, leaving 14 bases between them. CDR1 is GTSNPN, CDR2 SVGIG, per germline (reference sequence). The CDR3 consists of 15 residues. DNA for the CDR3: TGTGCCTGGAGTGCACAAACATGGGGTAATCAGCCCCAGCATTTT. It yields the protein CAWSAQTWGNQPQHF.

CDR3 in DNA: TGTGCCAGCAGCCAAGTGTACCGGAGAGGGGCCAGCTCCTACAATGAGCAGTTCTTC. Protein sequence: CASSQVYRRGASSYNEQFF. The chain links TRBV4-2 to TRBJ2-1; D is possibly TRBD1 or TRBD2 (5 bases each). The CDR3 extends over 19 amino acids. Trimming pared 1 base from V and 0 bases from J, leaving 19 bases between. Germline CDR1 LGHNA, CDR2 YNFKEQ.

The table lists this clone with a few counts. The V call is TRBV29-1, the J call TRBJ1-2, with a weak D call TRBD1 (5 bases). CDR1 is SQVTM and CDR2 is ANQGSEA in the germline V gene. This CDR3 has 18 amino acids. The V gene lost 5 bases and the J gene lost 1 base, with 26 bases spanning the gap. CDR3 protein: CSVYVPVGTANRNYGYTF. In DNA form, the CDR3 reads TGCAGCGTTTACGTTCCGGTGGGGACCGCCAACCGTAACTATGGCTACACCTTC.

This chain links TRBV27 with TRBJ2-3; 8 bases fit TRBD2. Germline V lookup: CDR1 MNHEY, CDR2 SMNVEV (reference sequence). The CDR3 consists of 18 residues. V trimming: 1 base; J trimming: 2 bases; junction bases outside the gene matches: 11. The DNA for the CDR3 is TGTGCCAGCAGTTTATATCTCTCGCGGGGGGTCCACACAGATACGCAGTATTTT. Translating it yields CASSLYLSRGVHTDTQYF.

This clone was detected a few times. V usage is TRBV10-3 and J usage is TRBJ1-1; D might be TRBD1 (6 bases). Germline CDR1 and CDR2: ENHRY and SYGVKD. V was cut by 6 bases and J by 0 bases, with 11 bases left in between. The CDR3 consists of 14 residues. The DNA for the CDR3 is TGTGCCATCAGACCCAGGGGCATGAACACTGAAGCTTTCTTT. Protein sequence: CAIRPRGMNTEAFF.

The chain employs TRBV19 and TRBJ1-5; a possible D gene is TRBD1 (5 bases). The germline gives CDR1 LNHDA, CDR2 SQIVND (reference sequence). The CDR3 sequence is 18 residues long. V was shortened by 3 bases and J by 0 bases, with 18 bases between the two germline ends. CDR3 residues: CASSMAGTELYSNQPQHF. DNA for the CDR3: TGTGCCAGTAGTATGGCAGGGACGGAGCTTTATAGCAATCAGCCCCAGCATTTT.

This clone was seen once. Here the CDR3 DNA reads TGTGCCAGCAGGGACAGGGGTAATTCACCCCTCCACTTT. Amino acid sequence: CASRDRGNSPLHF. The chain couples TRBV25-1 to TRBJ1-6; 9 bases align to TRBD1. Germline loops: CDR1 MGHDK, CDR2 SYGVNS. The V segment lost 6 bases and the J segment 6 bases; nucleotides outside the gene matches: 0. The CDR3 sequence is 13 residues long.

The rearrangement uses TRBV2 and TRBJ1-1; D possibly corresponds to TRBD1 (5 bases). Germline CDR1 and CDR2: SNHLY and FYNNEI. Deletions cut 10 bases from V and 1 base from J, with 10 bases between. The CDR3 consists of 12 residues. The CDR3 here is CANKTGNTEAFF. The CDR3, as DNA: TGTGCCAACAAAACAGGGAACACTGAAGCTTTCTTT.

In this sample, this clone turned up once. The rearrangement links TRBV6-1 to TRBJ2-5; a weak D match, TRBD1 (6 bases). The germline V gene encodes CDR1 MNHNS and CDR2 SASEGT. The CDR3 runs 13 residues. The V end lost 7 bases, the J end lost 5 bases, and 14 bases lay between the germline ends. CDR3 nucleotide sequence: TGTGCCAGCAATCACAGGCAGGGGGAGACCCAGTACTTC. Translation gives CASNHRQGETQYF.

This chain connects TRBV5-1 to TRBJ1-4; possibly TRBD1 for D (5 bases). CDR1 SGHRS and CDR2 YFSETQ come from the germline V gene. The ends were cut back, 4 bases at V and 4 bases at J, with 11 bases in the middle. The CDR3 sequence is 14 residues long. CDR3 DNA: TGCGCCAGCAGCCTCGACAGCATTAATGAAAAACTGTTTTTT. This encodes CASSLDSINEKLFF.

This clone was detected a few times. The V and J genes are TRBV19 and TRBJ2-7; D is unclear. The germline V gene encodes CDR1 LNHDA and CDR2 SQIVND (reference sequence). Deletions cut 5 bases from V and 1 base from J, with 12 bases between. The CDR3 is 14 residues long. The CDR3 is CASSQGRNSYEQYF. The CDR3 region has the DNA TGTGCCAGTAGTCAAGGAAGAAATTCCTACGAGCAGTACTTC.

A note on this clone: Other DNA sequences in this specimen translate into the identical CDR3. The chain joins TRBV18 to TRBJ2-5; maybe TRBD2 (5 bases). Germline CDR1 is KGHSH and CDR2 is LQKENI. The CDR3 is 12 residues long. V was clipped by 3 bases and J by 5 bases, with 7 bases between them. The CDR3 DNA sequence: TGTGCCAGCTCACCGAGGGAGGAGACCCAGTACTTC. Residues: CASSPREETQYF.

The V gene is TRBV4-1, the J gene TRBJ1-3; D unresolved. V lost 0 bases, J lost 2 bases, and 17 bases lay in between. Germline V gene sequence: CDR1 MGHRA, CDR2 YSYEKL. The CDR3 covers 18 residues. This CDR3 reads CASSQDSMREKTGNTIYF. The CDR3 nucleotides are TGCGCCAGCAGCCAAGATAGTATGAGAGAAAAAACTGGAAACACCATATATTTT.

The CDR3 region is CASSDLLQGWHEQFF. CDR3 DNA sequence: TGTGCCAGCAGTGACCTGTTACAGGGTTGGCATGAGCAGTTCTTC. V usage is TRBV6-1 and J usage is TRBJ2-1; D might be TRBD1 (6 bases). Per the germline V gene, CDR1 is MNHNS and CDR2 is SASEGT. V lost 3 bases, J lost 8 bases, and 17 bases lay in between. This CDR3 is built from 15 residues.

The gene calls are TRBV7-9 and TRBJ1-3; D remains ambiguous. CDR1 SEHNR and CDR2 FQNEAQ come from the germline V gene (reference sequence). CDR3 size: 15 residues. The V gene lost 1 base and the J gene lost 1 base, with 8 bases spanning the gap. The CDR3, as DNA: TGTGCCAGCAGCTTAGATGCAGGATCTGGAAACACCATATATTTT. Encoded protein: CASSLDAGSGNTIYF.